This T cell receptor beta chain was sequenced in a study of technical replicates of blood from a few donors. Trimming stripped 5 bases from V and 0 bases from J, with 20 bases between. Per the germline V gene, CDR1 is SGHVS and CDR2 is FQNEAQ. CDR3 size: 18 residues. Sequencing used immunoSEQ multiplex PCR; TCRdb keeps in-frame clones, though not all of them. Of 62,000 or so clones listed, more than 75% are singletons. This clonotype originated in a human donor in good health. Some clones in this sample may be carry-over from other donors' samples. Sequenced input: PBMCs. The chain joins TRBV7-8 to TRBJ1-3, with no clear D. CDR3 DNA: TGTGCCAGCAGCCTATGGTTCGGGGTCTCAAGCTCTGGAAACACCATATATTTT. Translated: CASSLWFGVSSSGNTIYF.